These 12 T cell receptor beta chains came from one sample sequenced in a study of T cells in Graves' hyperthyroidism and ophthalmopathy. The source material, RNA transcripts, was used to amplify TCR beta CDR3 regions. An initial round of RT-PCR targeting the TCR CDR3 relied on the HTBI primer set. TCRdb called the multiplex PCR reads again in MiXCR, with one record for every CDR3 protein. The profile covers a few hundred thousand distinct CDR3 sequences, with 15% to 20% appearing a single time and 35% to 45% taken by the ten largest. Sample: blood. All receptors come from a man in his fifties or sixties with Graves' ophthalmopathy.

The chain is built from TRBV7-8 and TRBJ2-1, with TRBD2 matching over 9 bases. CDR3 length: 17 amino acids. V gave up 1 base and J gave up 3 bases; unmatched junction bases: 7. Germline V gene lookup returns CDR1 SGHVS and CDR2 FQNEAQ. CDR3 residues: CASSLVVRGRGYNEQFF. Written as DNA, the CDR3 is TGTGCCAGCAGCTTAGTTGTTCGCGGGAGGGGCTACAATGAGCAGTTCTTC.

There are a few counts of this clonotype. This sequence joins TRBV28 and TRBJ1-3, with a possible D match to TRBD1 (6 bases). The CDR3 has 16 residues. The germline gives CDR1 MDHEN, CDR2 SYDVKM. Trimming stripped 5 bases from V and 5 bases from J, with 19 bases between. The CDR3 DNA follows: TGTGCCAGCAGTCCCGGGACACAACTAAAAAGAAACACCATATATTTT. Protein sequence: CASSPGTQLKRNTIYF.

This clonotype was recorded many times. The chain couples TRBV20-1 to TRBJ2-1; 10 bases align to TRBD2. The V and J ends lost 3 bases and 5 bases, in that order; junction bases with no gene match: 1. The germline V gene encodes CDR1 DFQATT and CDR2 SNEGSKA (reference sequence). CDR3 length: 13 residues. Written as DNA, the CDR3 is TGCAGTGCTAGTAGCGGGAGGAACAATGAGCAGTTCTTC. Translation gives CSASSGRNNEQFF.

This clonotype has a handful of counts. V and J are TRBV2 and TRBJ1-3; maybe TRBD1 (6 bases). Between the trimmed V and J ends, which lost 7 bases and 0 bases, there was a span of 10 bases. Germline CDR1 SNHLY, CDR2 FYNNEI. The CDR3 is made up of 14 amino acids. The CDR3 bases are TGTGCCAGCAATGCACAGGGCTCTGGAAACACCATATATTTT. This translates into CASNAQGSGNTIYF.

This clonotype was seen ten or more times. CDR3 sequence (DNA): TGCAGTGCTCAACCTTCAACAGGGGGGCTGAATGAGCAGTTCTTC. Translation: CSAQPSTGGLNEQFF. V is TRBV20-1 and J is TRBJ2-1; 8 bases line up with TRBD1. V lost 5 bases and J lost 7; bases outside the gene matches: 13. CDR3 length: 15 residues. Looked up from germline, CDR1 is DFQATT and CDR2 is SNEGSKA (reference sequence).

The chain uses TRBV12-3 or TRBV12-4 and TRBJ2-6; 8 bases match TRBD1. The CDR3 totals 17 residues. V lost 4 bases and J lost 5; bases outside the gene matches: 10. CDR3 nucleotide sequence: TGTGCCAGCAGTTGGGGGACAGGACCCATTAGGGCCAACGTCCTGACTTTC. Encoded protein: CASSWGTGPIRANVLTF.

This clonotype has at least ten counts. This sequence joins TRBV12-3 or TRBV12-4 and TRBJ1-5; perhaps TRBD1 as D (6 bases). Trimming stripped 1 base from V and 9 bases from J, with 16 bases between. CDR3 length: 15 residues. The CDR3 nucleotides are TGTGCCAGCAGTTTAGGGGCGGGGGGCTCAGGGCCCCAGCATTTT. Its protein is CASSLGAGGSGPQHF.

The V and J genes are TRBV5-6 and TRBJ1-1; no reliable D call. The CDR3 sequence is 13 residues long. From germline, CDR1 is SGHDT and CDR2 YYEEEE. The V and J ends lost 2 bases and 8 bases respectively, with 13 bases between them. CDR3 sequence (DNA): TGTGCCAGCAGCTTCGGATTCGGTGGGGAAGCTTTCTTT. The encoded protein is CASSFGFGGEAFF. Based on the CDR3 plus reference TRBV5-6 and TRBJ1-1, the full variable domain is DAGVTQSPTHLIKTRGQQVTLRCSPKSGHDTVSWYQQALGQGPQFIFQYYEEEERQRGNFPDRFSGHQFPNYSSELNVNALLLGDSALYLCASSFGFGGEAFFGQGTRLTVV.

This clonotype has more than one count but fewer than ten. V usage is TRBV7-3 and J usage is TRBJ2-2; D unresolved. V was clipped by 5 bases and J by 6 bases, with 7 bases between them. The CDR3 contains 12 residues. In germline, CDR1 is SGHTA, CDR2 FQGTGA. The DNA for the CDR3 is TGTGCCAGCAGCCCGCCCTCCGGGGAGCTGTTTTTT. Translation gives CASSPPSGELFF.

This clonotype was recorded a few times. V is TRBV20-1 and J is TRBJ2-5; 7 positions match TRBD2. The CDR3 has 14 amino acids. Trimming took 5 bases from V and 2 from J; bases not matched to a gene: 8. The V gene's germline CDR1 is DFQATT and CDR2 SNEGSKA (reference sequence). CDR3 residues: CSAGPGLQQETQYF. For the CDR3, the DNA is TGCAGTGCTGGACCGGGACTACAGCAAGAGACCCAGTACTTC.

This clonotype has ten or more counts. The V call is TRBV14, the J call TRBJ2-4; D possibly uses TRBD1 or TRBD2 (5 bases each). Germline loops: CDR1 SGHDN, CDR2 FVKESK. V was pared by 1 base and J by 6 bases, with 13 bases between. CDR3 length: 15 amino acids. The CDR3 here is CASSQAGSRGNIQYF. The CDR3 nucleotides read TGTGCCAGCAGCCAAGCTGGGAGTAGGGGAAACATTCAGTACTTC.

This clonotype was seen many times. V and J are TRBV10-3 and TRBJ2-1; D call uncertain. V lost 0 bases and J lost 6, with 6 bases in between. Germline loops: CDR1 ENHRY, CDR2 SYGVKD. This CDR3 has 13 residues. As DNA, the CDR3 is TGTGCCATCAGTGAGTCGACTTCCAATGAGCAGTTCTTC. It codes for CAISESTSNEQFF.